The clone carrying this TCR beta chain turned up a few times. The antigen remains unidentified. TCRdb fed the 5' RACE reads into MiXCR, producing one record per CDR3 protein. Of over 120,000 distinct CDR3 sequences in the sample, 15% to 20% were seen once. Germline assignment: CDR1 PRHDT and CDR2 FYEKMQ (reference sequence). The CDR3 loop spans 17 amino acids. V lost 5 bases and J lost 0, with 20 bases in between. The data derive from a study of T-cell memory formation after mild COVID-19. Findings and limits, study-wide: The study found contracting CD4+ clones mainly in CM and EM and contracting CD8+ clones in EMRA.

This TCR was recovered from an adult woman who had mild COVID-19 (a few samples of this study predate the infection). Cell type and time point are not known. Sequenced material: PBMCs or a T cell subset sorted from them (not recorded which). The rearrangement joins TRBV13 to TRBJ2-7; perhaps D is TRBD1 or TRBD2 (5 bases each). Here the CDR3 reads CASSKRGPGPSSYEQYF. As DNA, the CDR3 is TGTGCCAGCAGCAAGAGGGGCCCGGGTCCCTCCTCCTACGAGCAGTACTTC.